This is a list of T cell receptor beta chains from one sample in a study of shared clonotypes between healthy human individuals. Assay: immunoSEQ multiplex PCR; the TCRdb copy retains only in-frame clones and omits some. The table records approximately 2.3 million clones, 90% to 95% of them present only once. Sequencing was done on a sample of naive CD4+ T cells from PBMCs. The receptor source for this set is a man between 18 and 29 years old in good health. Some clones in this sample may be carry-over from other donors' samples. The CDR3 runs from the conserved cysteine through the conserved F or W. D genes are given only for firm matches. The size of a clone is reported for some rows only, either as once, few or many, or as a class for expanded clones.

D gene,J gene,clone size,V gene,CDR3 protein,CDR3 DNA
NA,TRBJ1-5,NA,TRBV6-5,CASSYGQGRQPQHF,TGTGCCAGCAGTTACGGCCAGGGTCGACAGCCCCAGCATTTT
TRBD2,TRBJ2-5,NA,TRBV5-4,CASSQLAGDRGTQYF,TGTGCCAGCAGCCAGCTAGCGGGAGACCGGGGGACCCAGTACTTC
NA,TRBJ2-7,NA,TRBV5-1,CASSLVGRPSYEQYF,TGCGCCAGCAGCTTGGTTGGCAGGCCCTCCTACGAGCAGTACTTC
NA,TRBJ2-5,NA,TRBV11-2,CASSHTDGTGVETQYF,TGTGCCAGCAGCCATACTGACGGGACCGGGGTCGAGACCCAGTACTTC
NA,TRBJ2-4,NA,TRBV19,CASSMPGEAKNIQYF,TGTGCCAGTAGTATGCCCGGGGAAGCCAAAAACATTCAGTACTTC
NA,TRBJ1-2,NA,TRBV11-2,CASSFEGDGYTF,TGTGCCAGCAGCTTTGAGGGGGATGGCTACACCTTC
TRBD2,TRBJ2-5,NA,TRBV11-2,CASSPQGLAGGETQYF,TGTGCCAGCAGCCCACAGGGACTAGCGGGAGGAGAGACCCAGTACTTC
TRBD2,TRBJ2-7,NA,TRBV7-2,CASSLGSGTRRQYF,TGTGCCAGCAGCTTAGGGTCGGGGACTAGGCGGCAGTACTTC
NA,TRBJ1-1,once,TRBV29-1,CSVESPLRGEAFF,TGCAGCGTTGAATCCCCCCTAAGGGGTGAAGCTTTCTTT
NA,TRBJ1-1,NA,TRBV28,CASSPPGGGAFF,TGTGCCAGCAGTCCCCCGGGGGGCGGAGCTTTCTTT
NA,TRBJ1-2,NA,TRBV4-1,CASSQGTPRGYGYTF,TGCGCCAGCAGCCAAGGGACCCCGCGGGGGTATGGCTACACCTTC
TRBD2,TRBJ2-1,NA,TRBV9,CASRVKESASSGGYINEQFF,TGTGCCAGCAGAGTGAAGGAATCTGCGTCTAGCGGGGGATATATCAATGAGCAGTTCTTC
NA,TRBJ1-2,NA,TRBV5-6,CASSPVGHSSPSNYGYTF,TGTGCCAGCAGCCCGGTGGGGCACTCCTCCCCATCTAACTATGGCTACACCTTC
TRBD1,TRBJ1-2,NA,TRBV28,CASSLRPGQGSNYGYTF,TGTGCCAGCAGTTTGAGGCCCGGACAGGGCTCCAACTATGGCTACACCTTC
NA,TRBJ1-1,NA,TRBV6-5,CASSYGRNTEAFF,TGTGCCAGCAGTTACGGCAGGAACACTGAAGCTTTCTTT
NA,TRBJ2-1,NA,TRBV5-1,CASSPLEGAYNEQFF,TGCGCCAGCAGCCCTTTAGAGGGCGCCTACAATGAGCAGTTCTTC
NA,TRBJ2-7,NA,TRBV7-2,CASSPPPGHYEQYF,TGTGCCAGCAGTCCACCCCCGGGCCACTACGAGCAGTACTTC
NA,TRBJ2-3,NA,TRBV7-6,CASSLVLPGVYPSRTDTQYF,TGTGCCAGCAGCTTAGTCTTACCGGGGGTCTACCCTAGTCGCACAGATACGCAGTATTTT
NA,TRBJ2-2,NA,TRBV6-1,CASSDPIRDFFF,TGTGCCAGCAGTGACCCTATTCGTGACTTTTTTTTT
NA,TRBJ1-1,NA,TRBV27,CASSWMMNTEAFF,TGTGCCAGCAGTTGGATGATGAACACTGAAGCTTTCTTT
NA,TRBJ1-1,NA,TRBV14,CASSQLLMNTEAFF,TGTGCCAGCAGCCAACTTCTCATGAACACTGAAGCTTTCTTT
TRBD1,TRBJ1-5,NA,TRBV19,CASSTGQGRYQPQHF,TGTGCCAGTAGTACCGGACAGGGGCGTTATCAGCCCCAGCATTTT
TRBD2,TRBJ2-2,NA,TRBV5-1,CASSLGAGGPNTGELFF,TGCGCCAGCAGCTTGGGAGCGGGAGGCCCGAACACCGGGGAGCTGTTTTTT
TRBD2,TRBJ2-7,NA,TRBV19,CASSSGGLGSYEQYF,TGTGCCAGTAGTTCCGGGGGACTAGGCTCCTACGAGCAGTACTTC